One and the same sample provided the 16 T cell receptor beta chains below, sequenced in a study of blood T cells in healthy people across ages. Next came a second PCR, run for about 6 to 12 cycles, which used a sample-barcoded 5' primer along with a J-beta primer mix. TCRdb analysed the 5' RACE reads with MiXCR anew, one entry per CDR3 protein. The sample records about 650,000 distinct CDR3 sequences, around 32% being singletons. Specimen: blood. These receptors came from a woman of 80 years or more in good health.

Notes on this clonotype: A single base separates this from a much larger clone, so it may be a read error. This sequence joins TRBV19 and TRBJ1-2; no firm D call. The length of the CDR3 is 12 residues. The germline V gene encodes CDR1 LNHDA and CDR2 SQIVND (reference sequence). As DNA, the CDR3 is TGTGCCAGTAAGCAGTATAACCATGGCTACACCTTC. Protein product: CASKQYNHGYTF.

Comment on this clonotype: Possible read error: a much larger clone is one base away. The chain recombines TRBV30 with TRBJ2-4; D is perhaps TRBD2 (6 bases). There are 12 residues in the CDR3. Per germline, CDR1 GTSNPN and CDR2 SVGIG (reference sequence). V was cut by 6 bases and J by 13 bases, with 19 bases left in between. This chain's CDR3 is CACSLARDQQYF. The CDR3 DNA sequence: TGTGCCTGCAGTCTAGCGCGAGATCAGCAGTACTTC.

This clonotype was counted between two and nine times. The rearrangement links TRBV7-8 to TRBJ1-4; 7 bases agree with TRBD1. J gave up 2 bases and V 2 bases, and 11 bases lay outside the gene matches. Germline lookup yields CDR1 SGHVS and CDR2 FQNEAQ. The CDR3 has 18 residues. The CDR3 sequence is CASSLISVRGETNEKLFF. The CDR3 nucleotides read TGTGCCAGCAGCTTAATCTCTGTCAGGGGGGAGACTAATGAAAAACTGTTTTTT. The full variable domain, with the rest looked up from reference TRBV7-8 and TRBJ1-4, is GAGVSQSPRYKVAKRGQDVALRCDPISGHVSLFWYQQALGQGPEFLTYFQNEAQLDKSGLPSDRFFAERPEGSVSTLKIQRTQQEDSAVYLCASSLISVRGETNEKLFFGSGTQLSVL.

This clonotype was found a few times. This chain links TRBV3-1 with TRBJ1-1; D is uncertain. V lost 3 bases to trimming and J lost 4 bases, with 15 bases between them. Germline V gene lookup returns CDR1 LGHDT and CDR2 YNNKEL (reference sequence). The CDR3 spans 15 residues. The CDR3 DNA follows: TGTGCCAGCAGCCATGTTTTAAGGGCGGCCACTGAAGCTTTCTTT. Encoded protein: CASSHVLRAATEAFF.

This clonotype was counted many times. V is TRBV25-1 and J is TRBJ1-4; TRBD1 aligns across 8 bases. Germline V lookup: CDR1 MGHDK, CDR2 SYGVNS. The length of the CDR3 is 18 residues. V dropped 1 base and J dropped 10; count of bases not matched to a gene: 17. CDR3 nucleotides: TGTGCCAGCAGTGAATCTCGCTTTGGTACAGGGGGTTCCGTAAAACTGTTTTTT. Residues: CASSESRFGTGGSVKLFF.

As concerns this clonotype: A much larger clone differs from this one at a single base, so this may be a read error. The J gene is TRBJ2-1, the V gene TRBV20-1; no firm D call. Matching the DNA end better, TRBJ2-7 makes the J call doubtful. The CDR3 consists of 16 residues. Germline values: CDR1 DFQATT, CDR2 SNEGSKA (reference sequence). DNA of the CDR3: TGCAGTGCTAGTTCAATAGGAGTTAGCTCCTACAATGAGCAGTACTTC. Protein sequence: CSASSIGVSSYNEQYF.

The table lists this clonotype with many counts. CDR3 amino acids: CASSHRDRSYNEQFF. The CDR3 DNA reads TGTGCCAGCAGTCACCGGGACAGGTCCTACAATGAGCAGTTCTTC. The chain uses TRBV28 and TRBJ2-1, with 8 bases that match TRBD1. Per germline, CDR1 MDHEN and CDR2 SYDVKM. This CDR3 has 15 amino acids. The junction had 4 bases not matched to a gene; V was cut back by 5 bases and J by 1 base.

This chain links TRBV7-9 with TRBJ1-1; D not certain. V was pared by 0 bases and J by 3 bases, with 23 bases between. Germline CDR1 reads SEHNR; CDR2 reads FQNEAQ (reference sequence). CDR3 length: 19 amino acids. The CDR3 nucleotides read TGTGCCAGCAGCTTAGCACTTGGCAGTACTCGTTCGATGGACACTGAAGCTTTCTTT. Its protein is CASSLALGSTRSMDTEAFF.

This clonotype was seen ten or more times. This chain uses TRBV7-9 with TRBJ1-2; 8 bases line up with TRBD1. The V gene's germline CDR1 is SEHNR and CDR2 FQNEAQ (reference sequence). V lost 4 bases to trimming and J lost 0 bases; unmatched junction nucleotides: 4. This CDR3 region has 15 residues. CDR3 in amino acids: CASSSWTGSNYGYTF. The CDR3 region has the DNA TGTGCCAGCAGCTCGTGGACAGGGTCTAACTATGGCTACACCTTC.

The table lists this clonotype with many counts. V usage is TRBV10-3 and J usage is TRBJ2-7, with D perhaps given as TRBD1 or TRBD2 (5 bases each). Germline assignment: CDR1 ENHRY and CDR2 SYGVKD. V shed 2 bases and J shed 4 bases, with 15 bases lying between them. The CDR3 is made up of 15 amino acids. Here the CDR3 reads CAISEGTTVRYEQYF. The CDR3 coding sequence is TGTGCCATCAGTGAGGGGACCACGGTGAGGTACGAGCAGTACTTC.

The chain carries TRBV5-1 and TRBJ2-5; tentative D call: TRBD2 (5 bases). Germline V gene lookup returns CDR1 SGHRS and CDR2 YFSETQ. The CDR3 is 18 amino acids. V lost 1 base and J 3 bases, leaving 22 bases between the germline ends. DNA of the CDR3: TGCGCCAGCAGCTTGCTATGGGCGTCGCCCCCGCGGGAAGAGACCCAGTACTTC. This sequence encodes CASSLLWASPPREETQYF.

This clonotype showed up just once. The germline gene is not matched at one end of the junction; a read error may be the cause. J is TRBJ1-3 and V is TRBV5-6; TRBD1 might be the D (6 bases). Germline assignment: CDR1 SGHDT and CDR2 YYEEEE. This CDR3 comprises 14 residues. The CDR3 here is CASGFRGQGNTIYF. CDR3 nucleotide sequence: TGTGCCAGCGGCTTTAGAGGACAGGGAAACACCATATATTTT.

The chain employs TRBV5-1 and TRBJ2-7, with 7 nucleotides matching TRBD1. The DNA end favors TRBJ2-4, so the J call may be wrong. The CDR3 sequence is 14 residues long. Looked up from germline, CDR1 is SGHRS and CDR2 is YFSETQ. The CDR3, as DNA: TGCGCCAGCAGCTTAGGACAGGACGGTAACATTCAGTACTTC. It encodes CASSLGQDGNIQYF.

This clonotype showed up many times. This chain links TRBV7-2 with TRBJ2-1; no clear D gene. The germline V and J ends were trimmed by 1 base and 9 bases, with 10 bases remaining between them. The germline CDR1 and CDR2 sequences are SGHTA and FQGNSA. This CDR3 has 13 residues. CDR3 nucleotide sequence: TGTGCCAGCAGCTTAGGGCAGTTTTTTGAGCAGTTCTTC. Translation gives CASSLGQFFEQFF. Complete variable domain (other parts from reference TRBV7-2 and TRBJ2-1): GAGVSQSPSNKVTEKGKDVELRCDPISGHTALYWYRQSLGQGLEFLIYFQGNSAPDKSGLPSDRFSAERTGGSVSTLTIQRTQQEDSAVYLCASSLGQFFEQFFGPGTRLTVL.

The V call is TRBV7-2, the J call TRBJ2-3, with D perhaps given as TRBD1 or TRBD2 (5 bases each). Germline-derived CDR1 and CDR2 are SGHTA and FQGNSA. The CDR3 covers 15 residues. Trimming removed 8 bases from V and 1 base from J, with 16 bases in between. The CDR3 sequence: CASGPWGSGTDTQYF. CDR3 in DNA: TGTGCCAGCGGTCCGTGGGGGTCGGGCACAGATACGCAGTATTTT. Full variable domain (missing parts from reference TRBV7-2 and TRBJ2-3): GAGVSQSPSNKVTEKGKDVELRCDPISGHTALYWYRQSLGQGLEFLIYFQGNSAPDKSGLPSDRFSAERTGGSVSTLTIQRTQQEDSAVYLCASGPWGSGTDTQYFGPGTRLTVL.

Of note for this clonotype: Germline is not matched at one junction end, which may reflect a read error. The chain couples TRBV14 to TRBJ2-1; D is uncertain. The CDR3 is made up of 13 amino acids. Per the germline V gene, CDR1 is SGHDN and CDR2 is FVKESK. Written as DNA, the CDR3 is TGCGCCAGCAGCCAAACCGGCAACAATGAGCAGTTCTTC. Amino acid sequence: CASSQTGNNEQFF.